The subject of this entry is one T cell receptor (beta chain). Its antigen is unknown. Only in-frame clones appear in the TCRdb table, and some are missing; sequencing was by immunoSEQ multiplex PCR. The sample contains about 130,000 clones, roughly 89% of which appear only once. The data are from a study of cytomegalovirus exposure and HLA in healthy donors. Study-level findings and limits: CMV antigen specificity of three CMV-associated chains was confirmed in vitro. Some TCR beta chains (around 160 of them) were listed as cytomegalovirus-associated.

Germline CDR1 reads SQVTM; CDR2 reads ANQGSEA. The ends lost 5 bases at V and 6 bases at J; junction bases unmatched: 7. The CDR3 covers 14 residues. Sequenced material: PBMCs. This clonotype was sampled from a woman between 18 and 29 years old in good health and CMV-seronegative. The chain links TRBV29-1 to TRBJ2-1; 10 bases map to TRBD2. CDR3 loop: CSVSELAGPNEQFF. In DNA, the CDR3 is TGCAGCGTTTCGGAACTAGCGGGACCCAATGAGCAGTTCTTC.